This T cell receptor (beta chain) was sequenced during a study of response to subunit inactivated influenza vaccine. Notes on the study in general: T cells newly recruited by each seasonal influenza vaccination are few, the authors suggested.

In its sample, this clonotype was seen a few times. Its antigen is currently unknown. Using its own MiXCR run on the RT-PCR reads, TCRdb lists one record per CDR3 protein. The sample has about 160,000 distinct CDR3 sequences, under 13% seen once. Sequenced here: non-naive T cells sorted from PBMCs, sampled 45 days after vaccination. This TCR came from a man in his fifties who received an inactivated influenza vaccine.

The CDR3 nucleotides read TGCAGCGTTGAAGGGGGGCCAGGCGCCTACGAGCAGTACTTC. Translating it yields CSVEGGPGAYEQYF. The chain uses TRBV29-1 and TRBJ2-7, with TRBD1 as a possible D gene (6 bases). Germline CDR1 SQVTM, CDR2 ANQGSEA. V shed 1 base and J shed 2 bases, with 12 bases lying between them. The CDR3 totals 14 residues.